This T cell receptor beta chain was recovered during a study of PD-1 blockade in mismatch repair-deficient tumors. The CDR3 is 17 amino acids. V shed 4 bases and J shed 1 base, with 20 bases lying between them. The germline V gene has CDR1 SGHNT and CDR2 YYREEE (reference sequence). Libraries were prepared by immunoSEQ multiplex PCR; TCRdb keeps only in-frame clonotypes and omits some of them. The sample consists of roughly 53,000 clones, about 80% of them appearing once. The gene calls are TRBV5-4 and TRBJ2-5, with a tentative D call TRBD2 (7 bases). This clonotype was obtained from an adult with mismatch repair-deficient cancer. This specimen consisted of peripheral blood, obtained 4 weeks after starting pembrolizumab. The CDR3 here is CASSPGGAGEGQETQYF. CDR3 coding DNA: TGTGCCAGCAGCCCGGGGGGCGCGGGAGAGGGCCAAGAGACCCAGTACTTC. The full variable domain, rest sourced from reference TRBV5-4 and TRBJ2-5, is ETGVTQSPTHLIKTRGQQVTLRCSSQSGHNTVSWYQQALGQGPQFIFQYYREEENGRGNFPPRFSGLQFPNYSSELNVNALELDDSALYLCASSPGGAGEGQETQYFGPGTRLLVL.